This T cell receptor beta chain was identified during a study of T cells after yellow fever vaccination. About the research overall: For low cell numbers, libraries were made with SMART-Seq v4 Ultra Low Input.

Using its own MiXCR run on the 5' RACE reads, TCRdb lists one record per CDR3 protein. The data hold about 300,000 distinct CDR3 sequences, with around 7% observed a single time. V dropped 8 bases and J dropped 4 bases, with 14 bases sitting between them. The CDR3 sequence is 13 residues long. Germline V lookup: CDR1 MNHEY, CDR2 SMNVEV (reference sequence). The TCR originated in a man in his late teens or twenties who received the YFV17D yellow fever vaccine. The gene calls are TRBV27 and TRBJ1-2; possible D gene TRBD1, 6 bases. The material was PBMCs, obtained around 45 days after the first yellow fever vaccination. The CDR3: CASWGGGGYGYTF. In DNA form, the CDR3 reads TGTGCCAGCTGGGGAGGGGGAGGCTATGGCTACACCTTC.